This T cell receptor (beta chain) is drawn from a study of blood T cell repertoires in COVID-19. The CDR3 runs to 12 residues. In germline, CDR1 is SGHDT, CDR2 YYEEEE. Trimming stripped 3 bases from V and 4 bases from J, with 5 bases between. Profiled with immunoSEQ multiplex PCR; TCRdb holds only in-frame clones, not every one. The table has 270,000 or so clones, around 85% seen once. Only one count was recorded for this clone. The source of this sequence is a woman under 40 with COVID-19, enrolled during active disease. Sequencing was carried out using peripheral blood. V usage is TRBV5-6 and J usage is TRBJ1-5, with D unclear. The CDR3 sequence: CASSSRNQPQHF. The CDR3 DNA follows: TGTGCCAGCAGCTCGAGGAATCAGCCCCAGCATTTT.